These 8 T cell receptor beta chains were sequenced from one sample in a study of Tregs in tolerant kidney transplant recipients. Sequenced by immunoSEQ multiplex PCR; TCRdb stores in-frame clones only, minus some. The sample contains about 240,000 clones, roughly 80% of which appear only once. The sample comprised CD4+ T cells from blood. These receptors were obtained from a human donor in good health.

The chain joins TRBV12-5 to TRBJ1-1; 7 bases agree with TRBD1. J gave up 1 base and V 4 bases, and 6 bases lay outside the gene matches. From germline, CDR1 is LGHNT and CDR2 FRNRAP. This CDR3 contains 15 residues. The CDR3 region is CASGSPTGRNTEAFF. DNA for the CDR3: TGTGCTAGTGGTTCGCCGACAGGGAGGAACACTGAAGCTTTCTTT.

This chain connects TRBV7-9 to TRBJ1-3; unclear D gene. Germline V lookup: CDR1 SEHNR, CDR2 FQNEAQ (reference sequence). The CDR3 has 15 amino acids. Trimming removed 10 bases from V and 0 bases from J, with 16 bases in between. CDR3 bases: TGTGCCATCCCATTTGGTTCGCTCTCTGGAAACACCATATATTTT. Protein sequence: CAIPFGSLSGNTIYF.

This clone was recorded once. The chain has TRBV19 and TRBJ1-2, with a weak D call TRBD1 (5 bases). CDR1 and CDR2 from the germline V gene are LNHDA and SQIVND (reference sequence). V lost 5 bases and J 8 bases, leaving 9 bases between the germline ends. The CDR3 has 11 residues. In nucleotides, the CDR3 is TGTGCCAGTAGTGCCAGACAGGGCTACACCTTC. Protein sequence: CASSARQGYTF.

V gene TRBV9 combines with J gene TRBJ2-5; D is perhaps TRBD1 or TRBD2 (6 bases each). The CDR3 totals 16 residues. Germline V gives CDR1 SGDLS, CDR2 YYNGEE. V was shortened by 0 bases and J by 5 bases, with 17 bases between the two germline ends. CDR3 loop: CASSVAPLGGVETQYF. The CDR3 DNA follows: TGTGCCAGCAGCGTAGCCCCTTTGGGGGGCGTCGAGACCCAGTACTTC. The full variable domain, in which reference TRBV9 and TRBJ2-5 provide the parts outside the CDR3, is DSGVTQTPKHLITATGQRVTLRCSPRSGDLSVYWYQQSLDQGLQFLIQYYNGEERAKGNILERFSAQQFPDLHSELNLSSLELGDSALYFCASSVAPLGGVETQYFGPGTRLLVL.

The CDR3 DNA reads TGTGCCAGCATCTCCCGGCGGGCGGCCGGGGAGCTGTTTTTT. It is translated as CASISRRAAGELFF. The chain is built from TRBV11-3 and TRBJ2-2; tentatively, D is TRBD2 (5 bases). This CDR3 has 14 residues. V was pared by 7 bases and J by 6 bases, with 15 bases between. CDR1 is SGHNT, CDR2 YENEEA, per germline.

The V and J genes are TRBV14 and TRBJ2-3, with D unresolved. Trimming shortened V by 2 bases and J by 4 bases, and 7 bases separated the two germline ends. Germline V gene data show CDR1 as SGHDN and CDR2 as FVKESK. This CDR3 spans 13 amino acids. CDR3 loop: CASSQFGADTQYF. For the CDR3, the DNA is TGTGCCAGCAGCCAATTTGGAGCAGATACGCAGTATTTT. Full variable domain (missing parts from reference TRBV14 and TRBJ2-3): EAGVTQFPSHSVIEKGQTVTLRCDPISGHDNLYWYRRVMGKEIKFLLHFVKESKQDESGMPNNRFLAERTGGTYSTLKVQPAELEDSGVYFCASSQFGADTQYFGPGTRLTVL.

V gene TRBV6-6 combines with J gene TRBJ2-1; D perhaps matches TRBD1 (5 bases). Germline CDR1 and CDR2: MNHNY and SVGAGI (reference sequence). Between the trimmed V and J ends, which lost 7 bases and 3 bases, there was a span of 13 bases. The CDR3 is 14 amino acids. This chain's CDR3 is CASTLGAGYNEQFF. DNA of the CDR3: TGTGCCAGCACCCTAGGGGCAGGCTACAATGAGCAGTTCTTC.

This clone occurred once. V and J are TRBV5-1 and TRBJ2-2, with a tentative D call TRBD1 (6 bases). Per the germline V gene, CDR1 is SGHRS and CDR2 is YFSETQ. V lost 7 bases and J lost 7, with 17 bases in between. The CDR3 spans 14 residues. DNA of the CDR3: TGCGCCAGCCTCCAGGGGACGCTGGGCGGGGAGCTGTTTTTT. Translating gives CASLQGTLGGELFF.